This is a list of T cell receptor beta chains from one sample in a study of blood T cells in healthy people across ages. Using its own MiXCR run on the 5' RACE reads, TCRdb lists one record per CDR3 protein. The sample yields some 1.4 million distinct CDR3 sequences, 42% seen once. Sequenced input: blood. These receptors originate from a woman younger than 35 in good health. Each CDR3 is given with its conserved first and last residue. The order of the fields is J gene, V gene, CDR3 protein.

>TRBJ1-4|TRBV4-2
CASSPPRGKEKLFF
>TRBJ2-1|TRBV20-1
CSARGSGRGNEQFF
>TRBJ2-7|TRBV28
CASSFPIRLAPSSYEQYF
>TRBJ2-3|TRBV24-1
CATSDTGTSGTDTQYF
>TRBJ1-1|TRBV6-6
CASSYLGDAEAFF
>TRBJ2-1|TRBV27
CASSDAGTGYNEQFF
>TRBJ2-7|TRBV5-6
CASGLSGVSYEQYF
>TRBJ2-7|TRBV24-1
CATRGTDSYEQYF
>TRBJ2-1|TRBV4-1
CASSHVGLAGGTDEQFF
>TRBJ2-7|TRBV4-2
CASSQSSGVIDYEQYF
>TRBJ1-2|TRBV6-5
CASSPDRDDYTF
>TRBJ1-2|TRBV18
CAGSPGQGPPEGYTF
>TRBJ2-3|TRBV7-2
CASSLVNGRYTDTQYF
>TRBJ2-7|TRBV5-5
CASVDSNYEQYF
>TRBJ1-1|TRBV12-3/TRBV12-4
CASSSNRVAFF
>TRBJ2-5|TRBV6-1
CASSEGQGAGETQYF
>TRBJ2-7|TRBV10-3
CAISGASGANNEQYF
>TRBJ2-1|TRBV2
CASWGLGGVWNEQFF
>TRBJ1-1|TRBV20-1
CSARDVRANTEAFF
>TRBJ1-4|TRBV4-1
CASSLGRAAGSTNEKLFF
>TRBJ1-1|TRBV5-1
CASTVGDRGAEAFF
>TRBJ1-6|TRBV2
CASSNKPSVAGSPLHF
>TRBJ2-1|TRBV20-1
CSARDRLAGAFEQFF
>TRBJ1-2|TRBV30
CAWSLGGYGYTF
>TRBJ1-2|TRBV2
CASSQVALFDYGYTF
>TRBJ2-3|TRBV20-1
CSARDSGGSTDTQYF
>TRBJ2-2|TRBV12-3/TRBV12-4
CASKNFPDGELFF
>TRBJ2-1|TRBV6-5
CASTADWGHYNEQFF
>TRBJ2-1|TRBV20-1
CSARGEIGSSYNEQFF
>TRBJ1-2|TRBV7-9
CAGMLQGGNYGYTF
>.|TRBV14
CASSQTSWTQYF
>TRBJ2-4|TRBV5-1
CASRNPLAKNIQYF
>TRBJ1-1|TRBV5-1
CASSRGTAAEAFF
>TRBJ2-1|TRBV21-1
CASSKGWASGRVNEQFF
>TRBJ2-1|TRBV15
CATSRAGDQNNEQFF
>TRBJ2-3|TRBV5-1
CASTIAGGSGDTQYF
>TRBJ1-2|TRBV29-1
CSVSQGLPGYTF
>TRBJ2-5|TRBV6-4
CASSDSTSGDQETQYF
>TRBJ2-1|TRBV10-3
CAISESGSTTSNEQFF
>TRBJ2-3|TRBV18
CASSPTAGSTDTQYF
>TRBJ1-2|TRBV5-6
CASDRGHGYTF
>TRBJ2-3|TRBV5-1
CASSLALLVAGSTDTQYF
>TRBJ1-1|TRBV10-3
CAISPTGVNTEAFF
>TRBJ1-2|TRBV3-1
CASSQGGRENGYTF
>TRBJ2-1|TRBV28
CAHRDSSYNEQFF
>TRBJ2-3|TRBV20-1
CSARGGTTEGDTQYF
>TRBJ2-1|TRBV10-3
CAISTTGNLREQFF
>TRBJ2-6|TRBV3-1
CASSQGISSGANVLTF
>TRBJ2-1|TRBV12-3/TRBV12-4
CASSLLTSGSLGETQFF
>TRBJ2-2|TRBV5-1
CASTTNTGELFF
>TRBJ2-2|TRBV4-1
CASSPRSLANTGELFF
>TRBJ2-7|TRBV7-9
CASSWLGGNEQYF
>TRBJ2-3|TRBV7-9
CASSPPGTGRNTQYF
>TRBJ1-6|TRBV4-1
CASSIHRGSHSPLHF
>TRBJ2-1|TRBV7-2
CARSGGASGGWVEQFF
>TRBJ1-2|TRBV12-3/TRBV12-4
CASTWGTGYGYTF
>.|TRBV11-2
CASTARDSYNEQYF
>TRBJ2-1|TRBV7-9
CASSLAASGTYNEQFF
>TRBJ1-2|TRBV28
CASPGQGKGYGYTF